This is a list of T cell receptor beta chains from one sample in a study of a mutant IDH1 vaccine in newly diagnosed glioma. Their antigen targets remain unknown. Sequencing was performed with immunoSEQ multiplex PCR; in TCRdb, only in-frame clones are kept and a portion is missing. This sample has around 29,000 clones; around three quarters occur once, and the top ten carry around 6.9%. Sequencing was performed on PBMCs, taken from a glioma patient whose treatment included an IDH1 peptide vaccine. The receptors come from a man aged 50 or older with glioma. CDR3s leave out the opening cysteine and the closing phenylalanine or tryptophan. Some rows have no size entry. The others give once, few or many, or a class for an expanded clone.

clone_size,v_call,cdr3_aa
-,TRBV19,ASSTKPGVTETQY
few,TRBV5-4,ASSSTGGAF
-,TRBV2,ANTPGLAGSRASTDTQY
once,TRBV5-6,ASSLGQLGVEQF
-,TRBV28,ASSGPGPLGGYT
-,TRBV9,ASSVEASVENIQY
-,TRBV7-8,ASSLARGDEQF
-,TRBV5-1,ASSSTPTAEKLF
-,TRBV9,ASSAHPRPWGGGGREGEQY
-,TRBV5-4,ASSTPAKNIQY
-,TRBV6-1,ASSLGGDQPQH
-,TRBV6-4,ASSAGGYSGANVLT
few,TRBV7-9,ASSLTGNEAF
-,TRBV29-1,SVDDGFLGKNIQY
-,TRBV19,ATRPPQGPLGTNEKLF
-,TRBV19,ASSIRTSGTYEQY
-,TRBV29-1,SVEGDSTDTQY
-,TRBV19,ASSRTDGNYGYT
-,TRBV7-2,ASSLDGGGYEQY
-,TRBV12-5,ASGFRGDTEAF
few,TRBV9,ASSVVPSGDTDTQY
-,TRBV10-3,AISESGSSGNTIY
once,TRBV7-9,ASSLNAGELF
few,TRBV5-1,ASSLDTGNQPQH
-,TRBV2,ASSMTGVTEAF
once,TRBV9,ASSVTGGAGTGELF
-,TRBV6-5,ASSYGRVNSPLH
-,TRBV27,ASSTKDPRRGNTIY
-,TRBV5-6,ASSLAASNTEAF
-,TRBV30,AWSVPAGGGNEQF
-,TRBV7-6,ASSLGTAEKLF
once,TRBV15,ATSAENTEAF
-,TRBV28,ASTDSSFYGYT
-,TRBV25-1,ASSAGQGGYEQY
-,TRBV29-1,SVKPSGSSYNEQF
-,TRBV7-9,ASSQSLKGGDEQF
-,TRBV2,ASSDAGRSSYEQY
-,TRBV19,ASSTTSGSYEQY